Following are 28 T cell receptor beta chains from one sample sequenced in a study of T cell repertoires in cytomegalovirus infection. TCRdb reprocessed the reads via MiXCR and lists one record per CDR3 protein. The table lists roughly 80,000 distinct CDR3 sequences, about 24% of them singletons. No cognate antigen is known for these TCRs. The sample consisted of CD8+ T cells from cultured PBMCs, taken from culture after CMV antigen stimulation. The source is a human donor in good health (CMV status not recorded). Some clones in this sample may be carry-over from other donors' samples.

J is TRBJ2-7 and V is TRBV29-1; 8 nucleotides agree with TRBD1. CDR3 length: 15 residues. Germline values: CDR1 SQVTM, CDR2 ANQGSEA. The J segment lost 0 bases and the V segment lost 1 base, leaving 5 bases of the junction unmatched. The CDR3 is CSVEVDRGYSYEQYF. DNA for the CDR3: TGCAGCGTTGAAGTCGACAGGGGATACTCCTACGAGCAGTACTTC.

Many counts were recorded for this clonotype. The J gene is TRBJ1-1, the V gene TRBV6-6; D is possibly TRBD1 (6 bases). CDR3 size: 16 residues. The V end lost 2 bases, the J end lost 1 base, and 14 bases lay between the germline ends. CDR1 and CDR2 from the germline V gene are MNHNY and SVGAGI (reference sequence). CDR3 nucleotide sequence: TGTGCCAGCAGTTACAGGGGGTCCGGGAAGAACACTGAAGCTTTCTTT. Its translation is CASSYRGSGKNTEAFF.

The sample holds a few counts of this clonotype. The chain has TRBV20-1 and TRBJ1-3; D uncertain. The length of the CDR3 is 13 residues. Per the germline V gene, CDR1 is DFQATT and CDR2 is SNEGSKA (reference sequence). V was pared by 2 bases and J by 0 bases, with 5 bases between. The CDR3 protein is CSARYASGNTIYF. The CDR3 DNA reads as TGCAGTGCTAGATACGCCTCTGGAAACACCATATATTTT.

V is TRBV4-1 and J is TRBJ2-7; 10 bases agree with TRBD2. Germline trimming cut 4 bases from V and 5 bases from J; bases unmatched to any gene: 5. The CDR3 is 14 amino acids. The V gene's germline CDR1 is MGHRA and CDR2 YSYEKL. Here the CDR3 DNA reads TGCGCCAGCAGCCTGGGACTAGCGCTGGACGAGCAGTACTTC. Its translation is CASSLGLALDEQYF.

The V gene is TRBV12-3 or TRBV12-4, the J gene TRBJ2-5; 8 bases fit TRBD2. The J segment lost 4 bases and the V segment lost 4 bases, leaving 11 bases of the junction unmatched. This CDR3 spans 16 amino acids. CDR3 residues: CASSYGTGGAGETQYF. In DNA form, the CDR3 reads TGTGCCAGCAGTTACGGAACGGGAGGGGCGGGAGAGACCCAGTACTTC.

This chain links TRBV19 with TRBJ1-5; TRBD1 aligns across 9 bases. The CDR3 covers 16 residues. Germline V gene lookup returns CDR1 LNHDA and CDR2 SQIVND (reference sequence). The trim removed 2 bases at V and 7 bases at J, leaving 9 bases unmatched. The CDR3 DNA is TGTGCCAGTAGTATAAGTGGGACAGGGTTCGGACAGCCCCAGCATTTT. As protein: CASSISGTGFGQPQHF.

This clonotype was recorded at least ten times. V gene TRBV25-1 combines with J gene TRBJ1-1; D is possibly TRBD1 (5 bases). Trimming took 4 bases from V and 3 from J, leaving 18 bases between them. The CDR3 totals 16 residues. Germline V lookup: CDR1 MGHDK, CDR2 SYGVNS. CDR3 DNA: TGTGCCAGCAGTGTGGGGGAAGGGTACTTGGACACTGAAGCTTTCTTT. Its protein product is CASSVGEGYLDTEAFF. Supplemented by reference TRBV25-1 and TRBJ1-1, the full variable domain reads EADIYQTPRYLVIGTGKKITLECSQTMGHDKMYWYQQDPGMELHLIHYSYGVNSTEKGDLSSESTVSRIRTEHFPLTLESARPSHTSQYLCASSVGEGYLDTEAFFGQGTRLTVV.

The genes are TRBV7-6 and TRBJ2-7, with D possibly being TRBD1 (6 bases). V lost 5 bases and J lost 5, with 16 bases in between. Germline CDR1 and CDR2: SGHVS and FNYEAQ. The CDR3 is made up of 14 amino acids. CDR3 sequence reads: CASSGSRGWDEQYF. The DNA for the CDR3 is TGTGCCAGCAGCGGTAGCAGGGGTTGGGACGAGCAGTACTTC.

The V call is TRBV10-3, the J call TRBJ2-7, with 8 nucleotides matching TRBD1. Per the germline V gene, CDR1 is ENHRY and CDR2 is SYGVKD. The CDR3 extends over 15 amino acids. Unmatched junction bases numbered 5, after V lost 2 bases and J lost 2 bases. The CDR3 loop is CAISEGQGMTYEQYF. The DNA of the CDR3 is TGTGCCATCAGTGAGGGACAGGGAATGACCTACGAGCAGTACTTC.

J is TRBJ2-1 and V is TRBV19; tentatively, D is TRBD1 or TRBD2 (5 bases each). This CDR3 comprises 15 residues. In germline, CDR1 is LNHDA, CDR2 SQIVND (reference sequence). Trimming cost V 6 bases and J 4 bases, with 16 bases left between them. CDR3 in DNA: TGTGCCAGTAGGATGGGGACCCCGGGATACAATGAGCAGTTCTTC. This encodes CASRMGTPGYNEQFF.

This clonotype was seen repeatedly, ten times or more. The CDR3 nucleotides read TGTGCCAGCAGCGTAACCATGACGGATCCTTCCTACGAGCAGTACTTC. Translation: CASSVTMTDPSYEQYF. The gene calls are TRBV7-8 and TRBJ2-7; D is unclear. Germline V gives CDR1 SGHVS, CDR2 FQNEAQ. Trimming stripped 5 bases from V and 1 base from J, with 18 bases between. The CDR3 consists of 16 residues.

The V call is TRBV18, the J call TRBJ1-2, with TRBD1 matching 9 bases. CDR3 length equals 13 residues. J gave up 4 bases and V 3 bases, and 0 bases lay outside the gene matches. Germline assignment: CDR1 KGHSH and CDR2 LQKENI. CDR3 residues: CASSPTGGYGYTF. In DNA form, the CDR3 reads TGTGCCAGCTCACCGACAGGGGGCTATGGCTACACCTTC.

This rearrangement joins TRBV12-3 or TRBV12-4 to TRBJ1-1; D is ambiguous. V was trimmed by 9 bases and J by 1 base, leaving 18 bases between them. This CDR3 region has 15 residues. In DNA form, the CDR3 reads TGTGCCAGTCACGGCGGAGGGCTAGAGAACACTGAAGCTTTCTTT. Translated, it gives CASHGGGLENTEAFF.

This clonotype was recorded many times. The chain joins TRBV12-3 or TRBV12-4 to TRBJ1-1; D might be TRBD1 (6 bases). The ends were cut back, 0 bases at V and 1 base at J, with 12 bases in the middle. The CDR3 extends over 16 amino acids. The CDR3 reads CASSLAFRGRNTEAFF. The DNA of the CDR3 is TGTGCCAGCAGTTTAGCTTTCAGGGGACGGAACACTGAAGCTTTCTTT.

The gene calls are TRBV15 and TRBJ2-7; D is tentatively TRBD1 or TRBD2 (5 bases each). Germline CDR1 reads LNHNV; CDR2 reads YYDKDF (reference sequence). The V gene lost 1 base and the J gene lost 2 bases, with 9 bases spanning the gap. The CDR3 extends over 14 amino acids. The chain's CDR3 is CATSRARGAYEQYF. The DNA of the CDR3 is TGTGCCACCAGCAGAGCAAGGGGAGCCTACGAGCAGTACTTC.

This clonotype has at least ten counts. This chain connects TRBV7-8 to TRBJ2-5, with 10 nucleotides matching TRBD2. V shed 5 bases and J 4 bases; nucleotides not matched to a gene: 7. The CDR3 has 15 amino acids. Germline V gene lookup returns CDR1 SGHVS and CDR2 FQNEAQ. The CDR3 DNA follows: TGTGCCAGCAGCCTCAGACTAGCGGGCGCAGAGACCCAGTACTTC. Translation: CASSLRLAGAETQYF.

Notes on this clonotype: A much larger clone lies one base from this, so it may be a read error. The chain joins TRBV7-8 to TRBJ1-1; the match to TRBD1 covers 9 bases. The CDR3 is 16 residues long. CDR1 SGHVS and CDR2 FQNEAQ come from the germline V gene. V shed 4 bases, J shed 1 base, and the junction held 7 bases outside the gene matches. The CDR3 spells CASSSRQGETNTEAFF. CDR3 nucleotides: TGTGCCAGCAGCTCCCGACAGGGGGAAACGAACACTGAAGCTTTCTTT.

This clonotype has only a few counts. V gene TRBV7-9 combines with J gene TRBJ2-1; maybe TRBD1 (6 bases). Germline V gives CDR1 SEHNR, CDR2 FQNEAQ (reference sequence). V gave up 2 bases and J gave up 6 bases, with 14 bases separating them. The CDR3 totals 15 residues. The DNA for the CDR3 is TGTGCCAGCAGCTTATCCGAACAGGGAGCCAATGAGCAGTTCTTC. Amino acids: CASSLSEQGANEQFF.

This clonotype was counted ten times or more. The rearrangement uses TRBV28 and TRBJ2-1; tentative D call: TRBD1 (6 bases). In germline, CDR1 is MDHEN, CDR2 SYDVKM. This CDR3 is 13 amino acids long. The V end lost 5 bases, the J end lost 9 bases, and 14 bases lay between the germline ends. CDR3: CASSLTTGGEQFF. The CDR3 nucleotides are TGTGCCAGCAGTCTAACGACAGGAGGTGAGCAGTTCTTC.

This clonotype was counted at least ten times. The V gene is TRBV7-2, the J gene TRBJ1-2; D unclear. Germline lookup yields CDR1 SGHTA and CDR2 FQGNSA. The V and J ends lost 3 bases and 5 bases respectively, with 10 bases between them. The CDR3 spans 13 residues. The CDR3 is CASSLGQYYGYTF. The CDR3 nucleotides are TGTGCCAGCAGCTTGGGCCAGTATTATGGCTACACCTTC.

This clonotype was seen many times. V and J are TRBV7-2 and TRBJ1-5; D is unclear. CDR3 length equals 14 residues. V was pared by 1 base and J by 5 bases, with 9 bases between. CDR1 is SGHTA, CDR2 FQGNSA, per germline. The CDR3 loop is CASSLERVDQPQHF. The CDR3 nucleotides are TGTGCCAGCAGCTTAGAAAGGGTCGATCAGCCCCAGCATTTT.

This chain joins TRBV6-5 and TRBJ1-1, with a weak D call TRBD1 (5 bases). Trimming removed 4 bases at V and 3 bases at J, with 12 bases between. Per the germline V gene, CDR1 is MNHEY and CDR2 is SVGAGI. The CDR3 runs 14 residues. In DNA, the CDR3 is TGTGCCAGCAGTTCCACAGGCGTAGACACTGAAGCTTTCTTT. Translating gives CASSSTGVDTEAFF.

CDR3 protein: CASGLGAWNEQFF. DNA of the CDR3: TGTGCTAGTGGTTTAGGGGCTTGGAATGAGCAGTTCTTC. The chain is built from TRBV12-5 and TRBJ2-1; D is possibly TRBD1 (5 bases). Germline V gene lookup returns CDR1 LGHNT and CDR2 FRNRAP. The CDR3 length is 13 residues. The ends were cut back, 3 bases at V and 7 bases at J, with 10 bases in the middle.

This clonotype was counted a single time. One end of the junction fails to match germline, which may point to a read error. This CDR3 reads CASSEQLEACF. As DNA, the CDR3 is TGTGCCAGCAGCGAACAGTTAGAAGCTTGCTTT. This chain joins TRBV6-6 and TRBJ1-1; D remains unclear. The CDR3 totals 11 residues. Per germline, CDR1 MNHNY and CDR2 SVGAGI (reference sequence).

This clonotype appeared many times. The chain links TRBV7-2 to TRBJ2-1; D gene unclear. This CDR3 contains 14 residues. In germline, CDR1 is SGHTA, CDR2 FQGNSA. Trimming removed 5 bases from V and 7 bases from J, with 15 bases in between. CDR3 sequence: CASSPTYPGNEQFF. CDR3 DNA sequence: TGTGCCAGCAGCCCTACCTACCCTGGGAATGAGCAGTTCTTC.

This clonotype was picked up many times. The CDR3 sequence: CASSPLDRGPTLNTEAFF. Written as DNA, the CDR3 is TGTGCCAGCAGCCCCTTAGACAGGGGGCCAACCTTAAACACTGAAGCTTTCTTT. The chain combines TRBV5-6 with TRBJ1-1, with 10 bases identical to TRBD1. The J segment lost 2 bases and the V segment lost 4 bases, leaving 14 bases of the junction unmatched. The CDR3 has 18 residues. CDR1 is SGHDT and CDR2 is YYEEEE in the germline V gene. The entire variable domain, with the rest obtained from reference TRBV5-6 and TRBJ1-1, is as follows: DAGVTQSPTHLIKTRGQQVTLRCSPKSGHDTVSWYQQALGQGPQFIFQYYEEEERQRGNFPDRFSGHQFPNYSSELNVNALLLGDSALYLCASSPLDRGPTLNTEAFFGQGTRLTVV.

Note on this clonotype: This likely comes from a read error, as the CDR3 has no conserved phenylalanine or tryptophan at its end. The V gene is TRBV6-5, the J gene TRBJ2-1, with D perhaps TRBD1 (5 bases). This CDR3 has 14 amino acids. Germline V gene sequence: CDR1 MNHEY, CDR2 SVGAGI. The ends were cut back, 2 bases at V and 3 bases at J, with 8 bases in the middle. Written as DNA, the CDR3 is TGTGCCAGCAGTTACACGGACAACTACAATGAGCAGTTCGTC. Protein: CASSYTDNYNEQFV.

This clonotype showed up just once. In DNA, the CDR3 is TGTGCCACCAGCAGAGGCCCCAGAGGCTCTGGAAACACCATATATTTT. It yields the protein CATSRGPRGSGNTIYF. The V call is TRBV15, the J call TRBJ1-3; no clear D. Per germline, CDR1 LNHNV and CDR2 YYDKDF (reference sequence). The germline V and J ends were trimmed by 1 base and 0 bases, with 10 bases remaining between them. The length of the CDR3 is 16 residues.